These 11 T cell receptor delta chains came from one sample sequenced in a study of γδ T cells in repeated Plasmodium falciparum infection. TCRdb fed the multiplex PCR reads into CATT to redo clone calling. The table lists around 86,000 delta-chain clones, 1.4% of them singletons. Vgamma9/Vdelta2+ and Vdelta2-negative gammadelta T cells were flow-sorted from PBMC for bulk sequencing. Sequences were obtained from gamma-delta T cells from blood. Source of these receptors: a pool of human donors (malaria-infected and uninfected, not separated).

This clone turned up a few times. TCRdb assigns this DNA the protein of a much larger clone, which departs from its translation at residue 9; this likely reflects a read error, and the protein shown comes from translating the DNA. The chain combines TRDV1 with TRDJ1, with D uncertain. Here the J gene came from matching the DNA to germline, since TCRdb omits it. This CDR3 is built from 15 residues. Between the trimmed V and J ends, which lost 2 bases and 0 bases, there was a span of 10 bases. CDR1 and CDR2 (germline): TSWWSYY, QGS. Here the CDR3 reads CALGEVEGHTDKLIF. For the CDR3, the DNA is TGTGCTCTTGGGGAAGTAGAGGGACACACCGATAAACTCATCTTT.

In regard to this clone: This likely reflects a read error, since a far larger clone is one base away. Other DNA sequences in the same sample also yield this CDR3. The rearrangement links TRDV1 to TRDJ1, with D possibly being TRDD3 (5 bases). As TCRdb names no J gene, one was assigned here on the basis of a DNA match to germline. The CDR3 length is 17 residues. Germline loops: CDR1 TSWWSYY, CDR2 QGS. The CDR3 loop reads CALGRTKWGGLTDKLIF. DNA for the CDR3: TGTGCTCTTGGGCGTACAAAGTGGGGAGGTCTCACCGACAAACTCATCTTT.

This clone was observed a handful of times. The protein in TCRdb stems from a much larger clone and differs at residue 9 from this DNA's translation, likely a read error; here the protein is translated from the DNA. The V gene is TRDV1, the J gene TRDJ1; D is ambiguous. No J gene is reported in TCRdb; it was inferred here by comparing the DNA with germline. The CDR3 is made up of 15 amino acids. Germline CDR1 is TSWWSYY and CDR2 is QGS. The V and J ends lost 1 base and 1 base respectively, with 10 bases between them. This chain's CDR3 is CALGEQGRCTDKLIF. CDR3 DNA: TGTGCTCTTGGGGAACAAGGAAGGTGCACCGATAAACTCATCTTT.

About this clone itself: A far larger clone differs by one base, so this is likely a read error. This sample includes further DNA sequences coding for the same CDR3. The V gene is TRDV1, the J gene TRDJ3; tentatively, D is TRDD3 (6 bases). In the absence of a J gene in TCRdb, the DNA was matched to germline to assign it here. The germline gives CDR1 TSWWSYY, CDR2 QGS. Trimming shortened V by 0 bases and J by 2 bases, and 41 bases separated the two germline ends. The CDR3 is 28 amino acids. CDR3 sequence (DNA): TGTGCTCTTGGGGAACTAGTGGGACCTCTACAATCGTACTGGGACAGGCCGAAGAGCCCCTGGGACACCCGACAGATGTTTTTC. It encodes CALGELVGPLQSYWDRPKSPWDTRQMFF.

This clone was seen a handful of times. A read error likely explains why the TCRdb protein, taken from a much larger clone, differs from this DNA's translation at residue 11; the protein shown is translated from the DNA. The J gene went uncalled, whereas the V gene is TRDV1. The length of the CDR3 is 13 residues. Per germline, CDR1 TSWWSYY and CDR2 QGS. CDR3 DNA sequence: TGTGCTCTTGGCGAATTCCTCTACGATGAACCCATCTTT. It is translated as CALGEFLYDEPIF.

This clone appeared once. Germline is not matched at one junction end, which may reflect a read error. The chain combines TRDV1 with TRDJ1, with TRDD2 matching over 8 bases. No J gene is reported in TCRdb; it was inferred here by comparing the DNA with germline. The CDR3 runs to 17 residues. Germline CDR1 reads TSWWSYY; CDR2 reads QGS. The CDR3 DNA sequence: TGCGCTTGGGGAAGTCTTCCTACGTCCGGGGGGCTTCTTAAACTCATCTTT. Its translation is CAWGSLPTSGGLLKLIF.

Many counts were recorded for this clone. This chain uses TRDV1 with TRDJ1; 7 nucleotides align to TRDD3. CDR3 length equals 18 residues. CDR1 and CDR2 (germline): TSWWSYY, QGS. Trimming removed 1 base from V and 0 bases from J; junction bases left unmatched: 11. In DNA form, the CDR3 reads TGTGCTCTTGGGGAACCAAGAGTGGGGGACCAGTACACCGATAAACTCATCTTT. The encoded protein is CALGEPRVGDQYTDKLIF.

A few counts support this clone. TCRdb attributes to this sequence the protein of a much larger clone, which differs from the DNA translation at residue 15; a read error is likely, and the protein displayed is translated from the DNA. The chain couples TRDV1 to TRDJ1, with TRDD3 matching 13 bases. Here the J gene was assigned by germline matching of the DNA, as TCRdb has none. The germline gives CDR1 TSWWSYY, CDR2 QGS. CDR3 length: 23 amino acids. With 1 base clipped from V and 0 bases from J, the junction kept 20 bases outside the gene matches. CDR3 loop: CALGEQPCTGGYADALYTDKLIF. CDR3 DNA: TGTGCTCTTGGGGAACAGCCTTGTACTGGGGGATACGCTGATGCGCTGTACACCGATAAACTCATCTTT.

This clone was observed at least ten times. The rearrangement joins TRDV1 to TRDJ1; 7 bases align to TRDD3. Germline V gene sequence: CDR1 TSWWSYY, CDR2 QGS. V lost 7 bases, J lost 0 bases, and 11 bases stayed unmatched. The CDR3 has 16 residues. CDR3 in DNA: TGTGCTCTTGCCGCGTCTGGGGGCTTGTACACCGATAAACTCATCTTT. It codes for CALAASGGLYTDKLIF.

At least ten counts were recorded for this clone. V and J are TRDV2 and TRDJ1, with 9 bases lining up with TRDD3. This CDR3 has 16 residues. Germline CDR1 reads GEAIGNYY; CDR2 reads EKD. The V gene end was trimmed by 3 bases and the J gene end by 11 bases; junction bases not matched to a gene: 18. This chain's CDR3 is CACDPLLGDLKEVLIF. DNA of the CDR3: TGTGCCTGTGACCCTCTACTGGGGGACCTAAAAGAAGTTCTCATCTTT.

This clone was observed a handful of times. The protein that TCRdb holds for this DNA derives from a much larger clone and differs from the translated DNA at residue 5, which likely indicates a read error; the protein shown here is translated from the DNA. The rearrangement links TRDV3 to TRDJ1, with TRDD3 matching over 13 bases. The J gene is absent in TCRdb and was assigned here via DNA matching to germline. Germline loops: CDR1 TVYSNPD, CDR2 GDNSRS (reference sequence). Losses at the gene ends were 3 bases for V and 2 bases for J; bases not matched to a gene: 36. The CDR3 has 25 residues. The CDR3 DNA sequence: TGTGCCTTCAGCCTCGAAAGCCCTTCCTACAGTCCGTCCTACTGGGGGATACGCCTGACCGATAAACTCATCTTT. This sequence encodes CAFSLESPSYSPSYWGIRLTDKLIF. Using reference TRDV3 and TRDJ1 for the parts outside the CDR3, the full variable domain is CDKVTQSSPDQTVASGSEVVLLCTYDTVYSNPDLFWYRIRPDYSFQFVFYGDNSRSEGADFTQGRFSVKHILTQKAFHLVISPVRTEDSATYYCAFSLESPSYSPSYWGIRLTDKLIFGKGTRVTVEP.